Following are 30 T cell receptor beta chains from one sample sequenced in a study of shared clonotypes between healthy human individuals. This table comes from immunoSEQ multiplex PCR, and its TCRdb copy is limited to in-frame clones, with some not included. The sample has hundreds of thousands of clones; around 74% are singletons. What was sequenced was memory CD4+ T cells sorted from blood. This sample's subset: CD45RA-negative fraction. The source is a woman aged 30 to 39 in good health.

V usage is TRBV28 and J usage is TRBJ2-2; TRBD2 matches 8 bases. The V segment lost 3 bases and the J segment 4 bases; nucleotides outside the gene matches: 16. The CDR3 contains 19 residues. CDR1 is MDHEN and CDR2 is SYDVKM in the germline V gene. The CDR3 protein is CASSLGRGRAGVGTGELFF. The DNA of the CDR3 is TGTGCCAGCAGTTTGGGCAGGGGTCGAGCGGGAGTCGGCACCGGGGAGCTGTTTTTT.

This rearrangement joins TRBV7-2 to TRBJ1-2; TRBD1 might be the D (5 bases). V was trimmed by 3 bases and J by 8 bases, leaving 19 bases between them. Germline lookup yields CDR1 SGHTA and CDR2 FQGNSA. The CDR3 totals 15 residues. The chain's CDR3 is CASSFGRDPGRGYTF. CDR3 DNA sequence: TGTGCCAGCAGCTTTGGCCGGGACCCCGGACGCGGCTACACCTTC.

The chain couples TRBV28 to TRBJ2-1; unclear D gene. V dropped 5 bases and J dropped 0 bases, with 8 bases sitting between them. Germline CDR1 is MDHEN and CDR2 is SYDVKM. This CDR3 region has 14 residues. The CDR3 sequence is CASSELLSYNEQFF. The CDR3 DNA reads TGTGCCAGCAGTGAACTCCTCTCCTACAATGAGCAGTTCTTC. The variable domain in full, completed from reference TRBV28 and TRBJ2-1, reads DVKVTQSSRYLVKRTGEKVFLECVQDMDHENMFWYRQDPGLGLRLIYFSYDVKMKEKGDIPEGYSVSREKKERFSLILESASTNQTSMYLCASSELLSYNEQFFGPGTRLTVL.

This sequence joins TRBV30 and TRBJ1-5; 8 bases are a match to TRBD1. With V trimmed by 1 base and J by 7 bases, 6 bases remained unmatched. The germline V gene encodes CDR1 GTSNPN and CDR2 SVGIG (reference sequence). The CDR3 spans 14 residues. The CDR3 loop reads CAWSATGGEQPQHF. The CDR3, as DNA: TGTGCCTGGAGTGCCACAGGGGGGGAACAGCCCCAGCATTTT.

This clone has just one count. The rearrangement joins TRBV29-1 to TRBJ2-1; D uncertain. Per the germline V gene, CDR1 is SQVTM and CDR2 is ANQGSEA. There are 15 residues in the CDR3. The V end was cut by 5 bases, the J end by 9 bases, with 23 bases between. The CDR3 DNA is TGCAGCGTTCGCCCGCCCGGATCTCTAGGAACTGAGCAGTTCTTC. This codes for CSVRPPGSLGTEQFF.

This clone was counted a few times. The V gene is TRBV9, the J gene TRBJ2-3; 9 bases agree with TRBD2. The CDR3 contains 15 residues. V lost 2 bases and J lost 1; bases outside the gene matches: 2. Per the germline V gene, CDR1 is SGDLS and CDR2 is YYNGEE. In DNA, the CDR3 is TGTGCCAGCAGCGTGCGACTAGCGGGCACAGATACGCAGTATTTT. Protein product: CASSVRLAGTDTQYF. The whole variable domain, filled in from reference TRBV9 and TRBJ2-3, reads DSGVTQTPKHLITATGQRVTLRCSPRSGDLSVYWYQQSLDQGLQFLIQYYNGEERAKGNILERFSAQQFPDLHSELNLSSLELGDSALYFCASSVRLAGTDTQYFGPGTRLTVL.

The rearrangement joins TRBV12-5 to TRBJ2-1; D may be TRBD1 or TRBD2 (6 bases each). The V end lost 1 base, the J end lost 9 bases, and 13 bases lay between the germline ends. Per the germline V gene, CDR1 is LGHNT and CDR2 is FRNRAP. CDR3 length: 14 residues. As DNA, the CDR3 is TGTGCTAGTGGTTTGGGGACAGCGGAGGGTGAGCAGTTCTTC. This translates into CASGLGTAEGEQFF.

The CDR3: CASSLIWGEGDTQYF. The CDR3 DNA reads TGTGCCAGCAGCTTGATCTGGGGCGAGGGAGATACGCAGTATTTT. This chain connects TRBV5-6 to TRBJ2-3; TRBD1 or TRBD2 may be the D gene (5 bases each). CDR3 length: 15 residues. V lost 1 base, J lost 5 bases, and 14 bases lay in between. Germline V lookup: CDR1 SGHDT, CDR2 YYEEEE.

The V call is TRBV6-4, the J call TRBJ2-3; D remains unclear. CDR3 length equals 13 residues. Between the trimmed V and J ends, which lost 4 bases and 5 bases, there was a span of 10 bases. Germline-derived CDR1 and CDR2 are MRHNA and SNTAGT. CDR3 nucleotide sequence: TGTGCCAGCAGTGGAGGTAGAGGAGATACGCAGTATTTT. It specifies CASSGGRGDTQYF.

The rearrangement links TRBV29-1 to TRBJ2-5, with 13 bases fitting TRBD2. Germline V gene sequence: CDR1 SQVTM, CDR2 ANQGSEA. This CDR3 is 13 amino acids long. V was pared by 7 bases and J by 11 bases, with 10 bases of the junction left unmatched. This chain's CDR3 is CSGGTSGTGEQYF. In DNA form, the CDR3 reads TGCAGCGGGGGGACTAGCGGGACAGGTGAGCAGTACTTC.

This chain connects TRBV28 to TRBJ1-2; 8 bases are a match to TRBD1. CDR1 is MDHEN and CDR2 is SYDVKM in the germline V gene. The CDR3 is 15 amino acids. Unmatched junction bases numbered 8, after V lost 4 bases and J lost 4 bases. CDR3 protein: CASSSGQVTFYGYTF. The CDR3 DNA reads as TGTGCCAGCAGTTCGGGACAGGTGACCTTCTATGGCTACACCTTC.

Many counts were recorded for this clone. The sample contains more than one DNA sequence encoding this CDR3. V gene TRBV10-3 combines with J gene TRBJ2-1; 11 nucleotides match TRBD2. Germline V gene data show CDR1 as ENHRY and CDR2 as SYGVKD. The CDR3 is 14 residues long. V trimming: 2 bases; J trimming: 6 bases; junction bases outside the gene matches: 0. DNA for the CDR3: TGTGCCATCAGTGAGACTAGCGGGAGCAATGAGCAGTTCTTC. This sequence encodes CAISETSGSNEQFF.

The rearrangement uses TRBV7-7 and TRBJ2-7; maybe TRBD2 (6 bases). The germline gives CDR1 SSHAT, CDR2 FNYEAQ (reference sequence). The CDR3 is 12 amino acids. V was clipped by 4 bases and J by 6 bases, with 10 bases between them. The CDR3 sequence: CASSSPGGEQYF. CDR3 sequence (DNA): TGTGCCAGCAGCTCCCCCGGGGGCGAGCAGTACTTC.

V is TRBV9 and J is TRBJ2-2; D gene ambiguous. The V and J ends lost 4 bases and 7 bases respectively, with 20 bases between them. The germline V gene encodes CDR1 SGDLS and CDR2 YYNGEE. The CDR3 length is 16 residues. This chain's CDR3 is CASSPHPPGIDGELFF. The CDR3 DNA is TGTGCCAGCAGCCCCCATCCACCAGGAATTGACGGGGAGCTGTTTTTT.

This clone was seen more than once but under ten times. V gene TRBV6-1 combines with J gene TRBJ2-3; D not certain. Germline V gene data show CDR1 as MNHNS and CDR2 as SASEGT. The germline V and J ends were trimmed by 1 base and 1 base, with 9 bases remaining between them. The CDR3 runs to 15 residues. CDR3 residues: CASSEDWGRTDTQYF. The DNA for the CDR3 is TGTGCCAGCAGTGAAGACTGGGGTCGCACAGATACGCAGTATTTT.

This clone was counted once. This chain uses TRBV6-5 with TRBJ2-7; D ambiguous. CDR1 is MNHEY, CDR2 SVGAGI, per germline. This CDR3 has 13 residues. The ends were cut back, 6 bases at V and 3 bases at J, with 12 bases in the middle. The CDR3 nucleotides are TGTGCCAGCAGCCTGATCCTAAGCTACGAGCAGTACTTC. Translating gives CASSLILSYEQYF.

V is TRBV6-5 and J is TRBJ1-2, with TRBD1 as a possible D gene (5 bases). The CDR3 is 14 amino acids. Germline V gene sequence: CDR1 MNHEY, CDR2 SVGAGI. Trimming pared 6 bases from V and 3 bases from J, leaving 14 bases between. CDR3 DNA: TGTGCCAGCAGCCGAACAGGCGGAGACTATGGCTACACCTTC. Translating gives CASSRTGGDYGYTF.

The chain recombines TRBV15 with TRBJ2-1; D is unclear. Germline V gene lookup returns CDR1 LNHNV and CDR2 YYDKDF (reference sequence). The CDR3 loop spans 13 amino acids. The ends were cut back, 1 base at V and 10 bases at J, with 11 bases in the middle. CDR3 DNA sequence: TGTGCCACCAGCAGAGGAAGGGCACACGAGCAGTTCTTC. Protein: CATSRGRAHEQFF.

The V and J genes are TRBV30 and TRBJ1-3; no firm D call. V gave up 6 bases and J gave up 0 bases, with 6 bases separating them. From germline, CDR1 is GTSNPN and CDR2 SVGIG (reference sequence). This CDR3 is 12 amino acids long. The CDR3: CACSLSGNTIYF. DNA for the CDR3: TGTGCCTGTAGTCTCTCTGGAAACACCATATATTTT.

Worth noting for this clone: In the same sample, other DNA sequences code for this CDR3. The V call is TRBV5-1, the J call TRBJ1-2, with D uncertain. Germline V gene data show CDR1 as SGHRS and CDR2 as YFSETQ. V lost 4 bases, J lost 2 bases, and 9 bases lay in between. The CDR3 sequence is 13 residues long. CDR3 sequence reads: CASSPAPNYGYTF. DNA for the CDR3: TGCGCCAGCAGCCCCGCCCCAAACTATGGCTACACCTTC. Filled out from reference TRBV5-1 and TRBJ1-2, the complete variable domain reads KAGVTQTPRYLIKTRGQQVTLSCSPISGHRSVSWYQQTPGQGLQFLFEYFSETQRNKGNFPGRFSGRQFSNSRSEMNVSTLELGDSALYLCASSPAPNYGYTFGSGTRLTVV.

As to this clone: Relative to the germline gene, one junction end is altered; a read error may explain this. Other DNA sequences from this sample encode an identical CDR3 as well. V gene TRBV4-1 combines with J gene TRBJ2-5; 7 bases match TRBD2. Germline values: CDR1 MGHRA, CDR2 YSYEKL. The CDR3 totals 16 residues. CDR3 sequence: CASSQAWGEGQETQYF. The CDR3 coding sequence is TGCGCCAGCAGTCAAGCGTGGGGGGAGGGCCAAGAGACCCAGTACTTC.

Remarks on this clone: Possible read error: a much larger clone is one base away. Distinct nucleotide sequences in the sample also encode this CDR3. This chain uses TRBV5-1 with TRBJ2-1, with 7 bases identical to TRBD2. The length of the CDR3 is 15 residues. The junction had 3 bases not matched to a gene; V was cut back by 3 bases and J by 0 bases. The V gene's germline CDR1 is SGHRS and CDR2 YFSETQ. CDR3 sequence: CASSSASGSYNEQFF. In DNA form, the CDR3 reads TGCGCCAGCAGCTCCGCTAGCGGCTCCTACAATGAGCAGTTCTTC.

The table lists this clone with a few counts. The chain carries TRBV27 and TRBJ2-3, with 13 nucleotides matching TRBD2. Germline V CDR1 and CDR2: MNHEY, SMNVEV (reference sequence). J gave up 5 bases and V 8 bases, and 10 bases lay outside the gene matches. This CDR3 spans 16 amino acids. CDR3 region: CASHQLAGGPIDTQYF. As DNA, the CDR3 is TGTGCCAGCCACCAACTAGCGGGAGGGCCGATAGATACGCAGTATTTT.

The rearrangement links TRBV18 to TRBJ1-1; D is uncertain. The V end was cut by 2 bases, the J end by 0 bases, with 16 bases between. The CDR3 is 17 amino acids. CDR1 and CDR2 from the germline V gene are KGHSH and LQKENI. The CDR3 here is CASSPSKWTVMNTEAFF. DNA of the CDR3: TGTGCCAGCTCACCATCAAAATGGACGGTCATGAACACTGAAGCTTTCTTT.

V usage is TRBV14 and J usage is TRBJ1-2; D is uncertain. The V gene lost 1 base and the J gene lost 4 bases, with 7 bases spanning the gap. The CDR3 length is 13 residues. Germline assignment: CDR1 SGHDN and CDR2 FVKESK. The CDR3 region has the DNA TGTGCCAGCAGCCAAGGAGTGCTCTATGGCTACACCTTC. It translates to CASSQGVLYGYTF.

Turning to this clone: The sample holds other DNA sequences that translate to the same CDR3. The chain has TRBV19 and TRBJ2-7; D assignment may be TRBD1 or TRBD2 (5 bases each). Per germline, CDR1 LNHDA and CDR2 SQIVND (reference sequence). The CDR3 length is 13 residues. V lost 4 bases and J 2 bases, leaving 9 bases between the germline ends. The CDR3 DNA is TGTGCCAGTAGTAAAGGGACGGCCTACGAGCAGTACTTC. The encoded protein is CASSKGTAYEQYF.

The chain recombines TRBV7-2 with TRBJ1-5; TRBD1 is a possible D gene (5 bases). The CDR3 runs to 16 residues. V dropped 0 bases and J dropped 0 bases, with 9 bases sitting between them. Per germline, CDR1 SGHTA and CDR2 FQGNSA. The CDR3 DNA follows: TGTGCCAGCAGCTTAGCGGCAGGGTATAGCAATCAGCCCCAGCATTTT. Its translation is CASSLAAGYSNQPQHF.

In regard to this clone: The same CDR3 arises from other DNA sequences in this sample as well. The rearrangement links TRBV7-8 to TRBJ2-2; D is ambiguous. CDR1 and CDR2 (germline): SGHVS, FQNEAQ. The CDR3 runs 15 residues. V gave up 2 bases and J gave up 1 base, with 8 bases separating them. The CDR3 here is CASSLSRVNTGELFF. The CDR3 bases are TGTGCCAGCAGCTTAAGCAGAGTGAACACCGGGGAGCTGTTTTTT.

The chain recombines TRBV19 with TRBJ2-5, with unresolved D. This CDR3 region has 17 residues. Trimming took off 7 bases at V and 3 bases at J, with 24 bases between the two ends. The V gene's germline CDR1 is LNHDA and CDR2 SQIVND (reference sequence). CDR3 in amino acids: CASTSKPDPRPEETQYF. The DNA of the CDR3 is TGTGCCAGTACTTCAAAACCAGATCCAAGGCCTGAAGAGACCCAGTACTTC.

This clone was observed a handful of times. A much bigger clone sits one base away, suggesting this may be a read error. Other DNA variants within this sample encode the same CDR3. The chain links TRBV14 to TRBJ1-1, with no clear D. Germline lookup yields CDR1 SGHDN and CDR2 FVKESK. The CDR3 loop spans 14 amino acids. Trimming pared 1 base from V and 0 bases from J, leaving 6 bases between. DNA of the CDR3: TGTGCCAGCAGCCAAGCAGGAATGAACACTGAAGCTTTCTTT. It translates to CASSQAGMNTEAFF.